This TCR beta chain stems from a study of graft-versus-host responses after intestinal transplantation. About this clone: Its target is not known.

The table came from immunoSEQ multiplex PCR; TCRdb's copy has only in-frame clones and leaves some out. There are about 86,000 clones in the sample; roughly nine tenths occur only once, and around 0.53% lies in the top ten. Germline V CDR1 and CDR2: MNHNY, SVGAGI (reference sequence). V lost 2 bases and J 5 bases, leaving 15 bases between the germline ends. The CDR3 extends over 15 amino acids. Sequencing used unstimulated CD8+ T cells sorted from spleen or lymph node cells, obtained before intestinal transplant. The genes are TRBV6-6 and TRBJ2-5, with a possible D match to TRBD2 (5 bases). This TCR came from a human donor who received an intestinal transplant. Here the CDR3 DNA reads TGTGCCAGCAGTTACCCCGTCCCACCGGGGGAGACCCAGTACTTC. Its translation is CASSYPVPPGETQYF.